Listed below are T cell receptor beta chains from one sample, sequenced in a study of T cells in Graves' hyperthyroidism and ophthalmopathy. MiXCR was run by TCRdb on the multiplex PCR reads, yielding one entry per CDR3 protein. Of roughly 800,000 distinct CDR3 sequences in the sample, 38% were seen once. Sequencing input: blood. These receptors came from a man aged 18 to 29 with Graves' hyperthyroidism. Each CDR3 is given with its conserved first and last residue. The D gene is left open where the match is weak. The size entry is marked missing in some rows and otherwise reads once, few, many or a size class.

clone size: few
V gene: TRBV15
J gene: TRBJ2-7
D gene: NA
CDR3 DNA: TGTGCCACCAGCAGAGATAGGATAGGGGGGAACTCCTACGAGCAGTACTTC
CDR3 protein: CATSRDRIGGNSYEQYF

clone size: NA
V gene: TRBV29-1
J gene: TRBJ1-6
D gene: NA
CDR3 DNA: TGCAGCGTTGAAGGTGGGACACCTAATTCACCCCTCCACTTT
CDR3 protein: CSVEGGTPNSPLHF

clone size: NA
V gene: TRBV12-3/TRBV12-4
J gene: TRBJ2-5
D gene: TRBD1
CDR3 DNA: TGTGCCAGCAGTTCATATCAGGGGGCAGGAGAGACCCAGTACTTC
CDR3 protein: CASSSYQGAGETQYF

clone size: few
V gene: TRBV20-1
J gene: TRBJ2-7
D gene: NA
CDR3 DNA: TGCAGTGCACCGGACTCACACTACGAGCAGTACTTC
CDR3 protein: CSAPDSHYEQYF

clone size: NA
V gene: TRBV11-2
J gene: TRBJ1-6
D gene: NA
CDR3 DNA: TGTGCCAGCAGACCTACAGCCGTACCTTCACCCCTCCACTTT
CDR3 protein: CASRPTAVPSPLHF

clone size: many
V gene: TRBV15
J gene: TRBJ2-7
D gene: NA
CDR3 DNA: TGTGCCACCAGCAGAGGGGTTGGGTCCGCCGACTACGAGCAGTACTTC
CDR3 protein: CATSRGVGSADYEQYF

clone size: many
V gene: TRBV29-1
J gene: TRBJ2-7
D gene: NA
CDR3 DNA: TGCAGCGTTGAAGACCGCAGGGAAGGAGCGGGGCAGTACTTC
CDR3 protein: CSVEDRREGAGQYF

clone size: few
V gene: TRBV12-3/TRBV12-4
J gene: TRBJ1-1
D gene: NA
CDR3 DNA: TGTGCCAGCACTCCACCGCTCCGGGGGAACACTGAAGCTTTCTTT
CDR3 protein: CASTPPLRGNTEAFF

clone size: NA
V gene: TRBV2
J gene: TRBJ1-6
D gene: NA
CDR3 DNA: TGTGCCAGCAGTGAAGTTTCGGGACACTATAATTCACCCCTCCACTTT
CDR3 protein: CASSEVSGHYNSPLHF

clone size: many
V gene: TRBV29-1
J gene: TRBJ2-5
D gene: NA
CDR3 DNA: TGCAGCGTGGAAAGGGGGAATCAAGAGACCCAGTACTTC
CDR3 protein: CSVERGNQETQYF

clone size: NA
V gene: TRBV10-3
J gene: TRBJ1-2
D gene: NA
CDR3 DNA: TGTGCCATCAGTGATAGCGACCGGATTGGTGGCTACACCTTC
CDR3 protein: CAISDSDRIGGYTF

clone size: NA
V gene: TRBV29-1
J gene: TRBJ2-5
D gene: TRBD1
CDR3 DNA: TGCAGCGTTGTGAGGACAGGGGAGACCCAGTACTTC
CDR3 protein: CSVVRTGETQYF

clone size: NA
V gene: TRBV20-1
J gene: TRBJ1-4
D gene: NA
CDR3 DNA: TGCAGTGCTCCCTCAGGGGAAGGAGGTGAAAAACTGTTTTTT
CDR3 protein: CSAPSGEGGEKLFF

clone size: NA
V gene: TRBV9
J gene: TRBJ2-7
D gene: TRBD2
CDR3 DNA: TGTGCCAGCAGCGTACTAGCGGCCTCCTACGAGCAGTACTTC
CDR3 protein: CASSVLAASYEQYF

clone size: NA
V gene: TRBV4-1
J gene: TRBJ2-7
D gene: TRBD1
CDR3 DNA: TGCGCCAGCAGCCAAGAGGGACAGGGAGGAACGGGGCAGTACTTC
CDR3 protein: CASSQEGQGGTGQYF

clone size: NA
V gene: TRBV20-1
J gene: TRBJ2-7
D gene: TRBD2
CDR3 DNA: TGCAGTGCTAGCCCCCTGGCGGGAGGCCCTTACGAGCAGTACTTC
CDR3 protein: CSASPLAGGPYEQYF

clone size: few
V gene: TRBV20-1
J gene: TRBJ2-5
D gene: NA
CDR3 DNA: TGCAGTGCTAGAGGGGGCGGCAGCGCAGAGACCCAGTACTTC
CDR3 protein: CSARGGGSAETQYF

clone size: few
V gene: TRBV20-1
J gene: TRBJ1-1
D gene: NA
CDR3 DNA: TGCAGTGCTGGATCCCCATCCCATTTTACTGAAGCTTTCTTT
CDR3 protein: CSAGSPSHFTEAFF

clone size: NA
V gene: TRBV25-1
J gene: TRBJ1-3
D gene: NA
CDR3 DNA: TGTGCCAGCAGCTCCGGGTCGAACTCTGGAAACACCATATATTTT
CDR3 protein: CASSSGSNSGNTIYF

clone size: few
V gene: TRBV5-6
J gene: TRBJ1-5
D gene: NA
CDR3 DNA: TGTGCCAGCAGCTTGGCCTCAACGGGCGGATGGCAGCCCCAGCATTTT
CDR3 protein: CASSLASTGGWQPQHF

clone size: few
V gene: TRBV29-1
J gene: TRBJ1-2
D gene: NA
CDR3 DNA: TGCAGCGTTGATGTGGGTGGCTATGGCTACACCTTC
CDR3 protein: CSVDVGGYGYTF

clone size: many
V gene: TRBV5-5
J gene: TRBJ1-2
D gene: NA
CDR3 DNA: TGTGCCAGCAGCTTGGGGACGGGGGACACCTTC
CDR3 protein: CASSLGTGDTF

clone size: NA
V gene: TRBV5-1
J gene: TRBJ2-7
D gene: NA
CDR3 DNA: TGCGCCAACAGCTTGAGGGGCCCCTCCTACGAGCAGTACTTC
CDR3 protein: CANSLRGPSYEQYF

clone size: many
V gene: TRBV29-1
J gene: TRBJ2-2
D gene: NA
CDR3 DNA: TGCAGCGTCCCGGCAGGGGAGACCGGGGAGCTGTTTTTT
CDR3 protein: CSVPAGETGELFF

clone size: few
V gene: TRBV4-1
J gene: TRBJ1-1
D gene: NA
CDR3 DNA: TGCGCCAGCAGCCAAGAGCTTCGGGTCCCTGAAGCTTTCTTT
CDR3 protein: CASSQELRVPEAFF

clone size: few
V gene: TRBV24-1
J gene: TRBJ1-1
D gene: NA
CDR3 DNA: TGTGCCACCAGAGGGAGTGGTACTGAAGCTTTCTTT
CDR3 protein: CATRGSGTEAFF

clone size: NA
V gene: TRBV10-3
J gene: TRBJ2-7
D gene: TRBD2
CDR3 DNA: TGTGCCAGCACATATGGACTAGCGGGAGACGAGCAGTACTTC
CDR3 protein: CASTYGLAGDEQYF

clone size: once
V gene: TRBV12-3/TRBV12-4
J gene: TRBJ1-4
D gene: TRBD1
CDR3 DNA: TGTGCCAGCAGCCGACAGGGGGAAACTAATGAAAAACTGTTTTTT
CDR3 protein: CASSRQGETNEKLFF

clone size: NA
V gene: TRBV4-1
J gene: TRBJ2-7
D gene: NA
CDR3 DNA: TGCGCCAGCAGCCAAGTTCCAGGGAGAGACGAGCAGTACTTC
CDR3 protein: CASSQVPGRDEQYF

clone size: many
V gene: TRBV7-8
J gene: TRBJ2-6
D gene: NA
CDR3 DNA: TGTGCCAGCAGCTTACTAGAGTTTGGGGCCAACGTCCTGACTTTC
CDR3 protein: CASSLLEFGANVLTF

clone size: NA
V gene: TRBV15
J gene: TRBJ1-3
D gene: NA
CDR3 DNA: TGTGCCACCAGCAGGGAACCGAACACCATATATTTT
CDR3 protein: CATSREPNTIYF

clone size: NA
V gene: TRBV7-2
J gene: TRBJ1-1
D gene: NA
CDR3 DNA: TGTGCCAGCAGCCTTCGGCGGGCAAGTGACGCTGAAGCTTTCTTT
CDR3 protein: CASSLRRASDAEAFF

clone size: NA
V gene: TRBV20-1
J gene: TRBJ2-7
D gene: TRBD1
CDR3 DNA: TGCAGTGCTAGAGATTACGGACAGGGGTCCTACGAGCAGTACTTC
CDR3 protein: CSARDYGQGSYEQYF

clone size: NA
V gene: TRBV6-1
J gene: TRBJ2-7
D gene: NA
CDR3 DNA: TGTGCCAGCAATGTCGGGCCAGGGGAGCAGTACTTC
CDR3 protein: CASNVGPGEQYF

clone size: few
V gene: TRBV19
J gene: TRBJ1-1
D gene: NA
CDR3 DNA: TGTGCCAGTAGTCCCACCGTGGGGGGCACTGAAGCTTTCTTT
CDR3 protein: CASSPTVGGTEAFF

clone size: NA
V gene: TRBV20-1
J gene: TRBJ2-1
D gene: NA
CDR3 DNA: TGCAGTGCTAGGGGAGTAAGTGAGCAGTTCTTC
CDR3 protein: CSARGVSEQFF

clone size: NA
V gene: TRBV9
J gene: TRBJ2-7
D gene: TRBD1
CDR3 DNA: TGTGCCAGCAGCGTAGGTCGGGACAGGATCCACGAGCAGTACTTC
CDR3 protein: CASSVGRDRIHEQYF

clone size: NA
V gene: TRBV6-5
J gene: TRBJ1-1
D gene: NA
CDR3 DNA: TGTGCCAGCACTACTTCCATGGGACATCGAGCTTTCTTT
CDR3 protein: CASTTSMGHRAFF

clone size: NA
V gene: TRBV4-3
J gene: TRBJ2-7
D gene: TRBD2
CDR3 DNA: TGCGCCAGCAGCCGTCAGTCAGCGGGAGAGAGCGAGCAGTACTTC
CDR3 protein: CASSRQSAGESEQYF

clone size: NA
V gene: TRBV9
J gene: TRBJ2-7
D gene: NA
CDR3 DNA: TGTGCCAGCAGCGTAGAAGTCGACGGTCCCTACGAGCAGTACTTC
CDR3 protein: CASSVEVDGPYEQYF

clone size: few
V gene: TRBV20-1
J gene: TRBJ2-7
D gene: TRBD2
CDR3 DNA: TGCAGTGCTAGGGGACTAGCGGGAGTAGACGAGCAGTACTTC
CDR3 protein: CSARGLAGVDEQYF

clone size: few
V gene: TRBV10-3
J gene: TRBJ1-1
D gene: TRBD1
CDR3 DNA: TGTGCCACTCGGACAGGGGTGAACACTGAAGCTTTCTTT
CDR3 protein: CATRTGVNTEAFF

clone size: NA
V gene: TRBV12-3/TRBV12-4
J gene: TRBJ1-6
D gene: NA
CDR3 DNA: TGTGCCAGCAGTCCAGGGCGCGGGGGCTCCTATAATTCACCCCTCCACTTT
CDR3 protein: CASSPGRGGSYNSPLHF

clone size: NA
V gene: TRBV28
J gene: TRBJ1-4
D gene: NA
CDR3 DNA: TGTGCCAGCAGTTCAGTGGGGCAGGGTAATGAAAAACTGTTTTTT
CDR3 protein: CASSSVGQGNEKLFF

clone size: many
V gene: TRBV2
J gene: TRBJ1-2
D gene: NA
CDR3 DNA: TGTGCCAGCAGGTATACAGGCTATGGCTACACCTTC
CDR3 protein: CASRYTGYGYTF

clone size: NA
V gene: TRBV11-1
J gene: TRBJ1-2
D gene: NA
CDR3 DNA: TGTGCCAGCAGTCCTGGGACCTCCAACTATGGCTACACCTTC
CDR3 protein: CASSPGTSNYGYTF

clone size: NA
V gene: TRBV2
J gene: TRBJ2-7
D gene: NA
CDR3 DNA: TGTGCCAGCAGTTTAAGGTTCCCCTACGAGCAGTACTTC
CDR3 protein: CASSLRFPYEQYF

clone size: NA
V gene: TRBV10-3
J gene: TRBJ2-5
D gene: TRBD2
CDR3 DNA: TGTGCCATCAGTGAGTCTCGCGGGGGGGCAAAGACCCAGTACTTC
CDR3 protein: CAISESRGGAKTQYF

clone size: many
V gene: TRBV25-1
J gene: TRBJ1-3
D gene: TRBD1
CDR3 DNA: TGTGCCAGCAGTCGAGACAGGGGACACTCTGGAAACACCATATATTTT
CDR3 protein: CASSRDRGHSGNTIYF

clone size: NA
V gene: TRBV20-1
J gene: TRBJ1-6
D gene: TRBD1
CDR3 DNA: TGCAGTGCCGAGGGGACAGGGAATTCACCCCTCCACTTT
CDR3 protein: CSAEGTGNSPLHF

clone size: NA
V gene: TRBV5-1
J gene: TRBJ2-2
D gene: NA
CDR3 DNA: TGCGCCAGCAGCTTGTCACGGCAGAACACCGGGGAGCTGTTTTTT
CDR3 protein: CASSLSRQNTGELFF